The rows below give T cell receptor beta chains drawn from one sample of a study of shared clonotypes between healthy human individuals. Sequencing used immunoSEQ multiplex PCR; TCRdb keeps in-frame clones, though not all of them. The sample holds about 2 million clones, about 95% seen once. The specimen sequenced was naive CD8+ T cells sorted from blood. The receptors come from a man younger than 30 in good health. CDR3s include the opening cysteine and the closing phenylalanine or tryptophan. A D gene is named only where the DNA matches it firmly. Size tells how often a clone was seen (once, few, many) or the class of an expanded clone, and some rows leave it out.

V gene	clone size	D gene	J gene	CDR3 DNA	CDR3 protein
TRBV27	NA	TRBD1	TRBJ2-5	TGTGCCAGCAGTCTGGGACAGCCCTTTAGTAAGAAGACCCAGTACTTC	CASSLGQPFSKKTQYF
TRBV30	NA	NA	TRBJ1-5	TGTGCCTGGACCGAAGGGGGGCAGAGCAATCAGCCCCAGCATTTT	CAWTEGGQSNQPQHF
TRBV27	NA	NA	TRBJ1-2	TGTGCCAGCGGGGAGGAGGGCCGCTATGGCTACACCTTC	CASGEEGRYGYTF
TRBV5-1	once	NA	TRBJ1-4	TGCGCCAGCACCGCCAGGGGTGGAGAAAAACTGTTTTTT	CASTARGGEKLFF
TRBV29-1	NA	NA	TRBJ2-3	TGCAGCGTTGAAGAGGGGCGGACCCTAAGCACAGATACGCAGTATTTT	CSVEEGRTLSTDTQYF
TRBV14	NA	NA	TRBJ2-7	TGTGCCAGCAGCCAGGGCCTTCGGGGAGAGCAGTACTTC	CASSQGLRGEQYF
TRBV11-2	NA	NA	TRBJ2-4	TGTGCCAGCAGCTTCAGGGAGGCGGGGCGGGCCAAAAACATTCAGTACTTC	CASSFREAGRAKNIQYF
TRBV7-2	NA	TRBD1	TRBJ2-7	TGTGCCAGCAGCTACGGACAGGGGGCATCCTACGAGCAGTACTTC	CASSYGQGASYEQYF
TRBV7-2	NA	NA	TRBJ2-1	TGTGCCAGCAGCCCCCACGGGGACCCCTACAATGAGCAGTTCTTC	CASSPHGDPYNEQFF
TRBV27	few	NA	TRBJ1-5	TGTGCCAGCAGTTTTGGGCAGGCTTATCAGCCCCAGCATTTT	CASSFGQAYQPQHF
TRBV27	once	TRBD1	TRBJ1-1	TGTGCCAGCAGTTTATTGGCGACAGGGCTGAACACTGAAGCTTTCTTT	CASSLLATGLNTEAFF
TRBV5-8	NA	TRBD2	TRBJ2-7	TGTGCCAGCAGCTTGGTCGGGTTTAGCGGGAGCTCCTACGAGCAGTACTTC	CASSLVGFSGSSYEQYF
TRBV7-9	once	NA	TRBJ2-3	TGTGCCAGCAGCTCCTTCCGGGAGACAGATACGCAGTATTTT	CASSSFRETDTQYF
TRBV4-3	NA	NA	TRBJ1-2	TGCGCCAGCAGCCAAGACGTGGACAGTTTCCAGTCCTTCTATGGCTACACCTTC	CASSQDVDSFQSFYGYTF
TRBV10-3	NA	NA	TRBJ2-3	TGTGCCATCAGTGAGCAGGGTGGATTGACAGATACGCAGTATTTT	CAISEQGGLTDTQYF
TRBV10-1	once	NA	TRBJ2-7	TGCGCCAGCGGGGACTCCTACGAGCAGTACTTC	CASGDSYEQYF
TRBV18	NA	TRBD1	TRBJ1-6	TGTGCCAGCTCACCTAATAAGGGACAGGGGATCCATAATTCACCCCTCCACTTT	CASSPNKGQGIHNSPLHF
TRBV5-6	NA	TRBD1	TRBJ1-5	TGTGCCAGCAGCTTGCGGACAGGGGGCGTGGATCAGCCCCAGCATTTT	CASSLRTGGVDQPQHF
TRBV10-3	NA	TRBD1	TRBJ1-2	TGTGCCATCAGTGCTGGACAGGGTATTTTCTATGGCTACACCTTC	CAISAGQGIFYGYTF
TRBV13	NA	TRBD1	TRBJ1-4	TGTGCCAGCAGCTCAACAGGGGACTTTAATGAAAAACTGTTTTTT	CASSSTGDFNEKLFF
TRBV6-5	NA	TRBD1	TRBJ2-7	TGTGCCAGCGGAGCTTACAGGGGGTACGAGCAGTACTTC	CASGAYRGYEQYF
TRBV28	NA	TRBD2	TRBJ2-5	TGTGCCAGCAGCCCCACGACTAGCGGGGAAGAGACCCAGTACTTC	CASSPTTSGEETQYF
TRBV18	NA	TRBD2	TRBJ2-7	TGTGCCAGCTCCCATGGGGGGGACTACGAGCAGTACTTC	CASSHGGDYEQYF
TRBV7-9	NA	TRBD2	TRBJ2-7	TGTGCCAGCAGCCCGGGGGGGACAATTCTCGAGCAGTACTTC	CASSPGGTILEQYF
TRBV13	NA	TRBD1	TRBJ1-4	TGTGCCAGCAAGGCCGGGACAGAGGGTGAAAAACTGTTTTTT	CASKAGTEGEKLFF
TRBV30	NA	TRBD1	TRBJ2-7	TGTGCCTGGGGACAGGGAATGGGCTACGAGCAGTACTTC	CAWGQGMGYEQYF
TRBV7-9	NA	TRBD2	TRBJ2-5	TGTGCCAGCAGCGGAAGACTAGCGGGGGGGCTTGATCCCCAAGAGACCCAGTACTTC	CASSGRLAGGLDPQETQYF
TRBV13	NA	TRBD2	TRBJ2-7	TGTGCCAGCAGCTTAAGGAGCGGGGGCCTCTACGAGCAGTACTTC	CASSLRSGGLYEQYF
TRBV5-1	NA	NA	TRBJ2-3	TGCGCCAGCAGCTTCGGACTATTTTCGAGCACAGATACGCAGTATTTT	CASSFGLFSSTDTQYF
TRBV5-1	once	TRBD2	TRBJ2-7	TGCGCCAGCAGCTTGGGGATGTTAGGGGGGACTAGCTCCCACGAGCAGTACTTC	CASSLGMLGGTSSHEQYF
TRBV5-6	NA	NA	TRBJ1-3	TGTGCCAGCAGCTTGGGAAACTCTGGAAACACCATATATTTT	CASSLGNSGNTIYF
TRBV7-9	NA	NA	TRBJ1-1	TGTGCCAGCAGCTTCGGGACTGAAGCTTTCTTT	CASSFGTEAFF